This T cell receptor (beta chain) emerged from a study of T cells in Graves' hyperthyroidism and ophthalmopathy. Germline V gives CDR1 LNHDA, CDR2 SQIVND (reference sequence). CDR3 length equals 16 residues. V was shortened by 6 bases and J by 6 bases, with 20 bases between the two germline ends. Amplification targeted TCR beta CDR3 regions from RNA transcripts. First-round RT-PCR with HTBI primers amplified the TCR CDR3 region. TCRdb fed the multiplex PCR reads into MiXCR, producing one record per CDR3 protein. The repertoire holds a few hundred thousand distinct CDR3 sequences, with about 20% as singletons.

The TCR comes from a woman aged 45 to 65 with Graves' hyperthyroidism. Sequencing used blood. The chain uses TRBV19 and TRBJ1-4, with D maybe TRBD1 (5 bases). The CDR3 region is CASSPRPGNLDEKLFF. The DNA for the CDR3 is TGTGCCAGTAGCCCCAGGCCAGGGAATCTGGATGAAAAACTGTTTTTT.